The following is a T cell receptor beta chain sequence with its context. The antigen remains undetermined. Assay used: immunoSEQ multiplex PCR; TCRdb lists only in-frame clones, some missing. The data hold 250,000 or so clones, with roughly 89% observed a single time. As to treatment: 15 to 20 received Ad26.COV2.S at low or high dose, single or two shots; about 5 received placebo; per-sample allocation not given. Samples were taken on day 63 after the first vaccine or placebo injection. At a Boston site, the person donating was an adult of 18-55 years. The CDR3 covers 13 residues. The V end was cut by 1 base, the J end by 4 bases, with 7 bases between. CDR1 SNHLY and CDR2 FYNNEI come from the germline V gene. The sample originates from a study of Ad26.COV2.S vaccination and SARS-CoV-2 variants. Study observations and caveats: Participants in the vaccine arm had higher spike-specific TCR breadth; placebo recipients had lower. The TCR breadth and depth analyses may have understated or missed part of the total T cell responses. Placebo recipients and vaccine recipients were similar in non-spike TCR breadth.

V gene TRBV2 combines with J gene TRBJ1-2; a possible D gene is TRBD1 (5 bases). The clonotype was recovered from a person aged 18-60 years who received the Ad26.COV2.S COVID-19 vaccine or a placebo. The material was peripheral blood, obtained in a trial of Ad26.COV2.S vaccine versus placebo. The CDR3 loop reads CASSEGQGYGYTF. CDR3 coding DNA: TGTGCCAGCAGTGAAGGGCAGGGCTATGGCTACACCTTC.